The 20 T cell receptor beta chains below all came from one sample that was sequenced in a study of blood T cell repertoires in COVID-19. The protocol was immunoSEQ multiplex PCR, while the TCRdb copy is restricted to in-frame clones and leaves out a portion. This repertoire shows some 75,000 clones, approximately 84% found once; its top ten account for 9.5% to 15%. Sequenced material: peripheral blood. These TCRs come from a man between 50 and 59 years old with COVID-19, enrolled during active disease.

V is TRBV19 and J is TRBJ2-1; TRBD1 matches 7 bases. The germline CDR1 and CDR2 sequences are LNHDA and SQIVND (reference sequence). This CDR3 contains 12 residues. V lost 6 bases, J lost 7 bases, and 3 bases stayed unmatched. This CDR3 reads CASSHRGNEQFF. DNA for the CDR3: TGTGCCAGTAGCCACAGGGGAAATGAGCAGTTCTTC.

V usage is TRBV5-5 and J usage is TRBJ2-7, with 11 nucleotides matching TRBD2. CDR3 length: 16 residues. Losses at the gene ends were 0 bases for V and 3 bases for J; bases not matched to a gene: 5. Looked up from germline, CDR1 is SGHKS and CDR2 is YYEKEE (reference sequence). The CDR3 reads CASSLDPSGRIYEQYF. CDR3 DNA: TGTGCCAGCAGCTTGGATCCTAGCGGGAGGATCTACGAGCAGTACTTC.

The rearrangement uses TRBV5-4 and TRBJ2-1; D gene unclear. The CDR3 has 12 residues. Trimming removed 4 bases at V and 3 bases at J, with 5 bases between. Germline values: CDR1 SGHNT, CDR2 YYREEE (reference sequence). The CDR3 loop reads CASSLYYNEQFF. As DNA, the CDR3 is TGTGCCAGCAGCCTCTACTACAATGAGCAGTTCTTC.

This chain joins TRBV7-3 and TRBJ2-7; D possibly corresponds to TRBD2 (5 bases). V was clipped by 5 bases and J by 3 bases, with 20 bases between them. The CDR3 has 16 amino acids. The germline CDR1 and CDR2 sequences are SGHTA and FQGTGA. The CDR3: CASSLAPAERIYEQYF. CDR3 sequence (DNA): TGTGCCAGCAGCCTAGCCCCCGCGGAGCGAATCTACGAGCAGTACTTC. The whole variable domain, remainder taken from reference TRBV7-3 and TRBJ2-7, is GAGVSQTPSNKVTEKGKYVELRCDPISGHTALYWYRQSLGQGPEFLIYFQGTGAADDSGLPNDRFFAVRPEGSVSTLKIQRTERGDSAVYLCASSLAPAERIYEQYFGPGTRLTVT.

The chain uses TRBV18 and TRBJ1-2; 7 nucleotides agree with TRBD1. The CDR3 extends over 14 amino acids. V lost 2 bases to trimming and J lost 6 bases; unmatched junction nucleotides: 6. The germline gives CDR1 KGHSH, CDR2 LQKENI. CDR3 loop: CASSPSVGGDGYTF. The CDR3 nucleotides read TGTGCCAGCTCACCATCCGTAGGGGGCGATGGCTACACCTTC.

V and J are TRBV10-3 and TRBJ1-1; the D gene is possibly TRBD1 (6 bases). The CDR3 consists of 15 residues. CDR1 ENHRY and CDR2 SYGVKD come from the germline V gene. The germline V and J ends were trimmed by 2 bases and 1 base, with 11 bases remaining between them. The CDR3 nucleotides are TGTGCCATCAGTGAGACCCAGGGGAGGAACACTGAAGCTTTCTTT. This translates into CAISETQGRNTEAFF.

The J gene is TRBJ2-3, the V gene TRBV6-4; tentative D call: TRBD2 (6 bases). This CDR3 spans 15 amino acids. Germline assignment: CDR1 MRHNA and CDR2 SNTAGT. Trimming left V 0 bases short and J 1 base short, with 8 bases between. CDR3 nucleotides: TGTGCCAGCAGTGACTCAGGGACTGGCACAGATACGCAGTATTTT. This gives the protein CASSDSGTGTDTQYF.

The CDR3 here is CSALTGGPYEQYF. The CDR3 bases are TGCAGCGCCCTGACAGGGGGACCCTACGAGCAGTACTTC. This sequence joins TRBV29-1 and TRBJ2-7; 9 bases match TRBD1. Germline-derived CDR1 and CDR2 are SQVTM and ANQGSEA. This CDR3 contains 13 residues. Trimming took 7 bases from V and 2 from J; bases not matched to a gene: 6.

This clone has a single count. The V and J genes are TRBV12-3 or TRBV12-4 and TRBJ1-4; possible D gene TRBD1, 5 bases. This CDR3 contains 11 residues. The ends were cut back, 3 bases at V and 10 bases at J, with 6 bases in the middle. This chain's CDR3 is CASSLGLKLFF. DNA of the CDR3: TGTGCCAGCAGTTTGGGGCTAAAACTGTTTTTT.

The chain recombines TRBV2 with TRBJ2-1, with D possibly matching TRBD1 (6 bases). Deletions cut 6 bases from V and 0 bases from J, with 15 bases between. The V gene's germline CDR1 is SNHLY and CDR2 FYNNEI. CDR3 length equals 16 residues. The CDR3 protein is CASSTTSRGSYNEQFF. DNA for the CDR3: TGTGCCAGCAGCACAACCTCCAGGGGCTCCTACAATGAGCAGTTCTTC.

This rearrangement joins TRBV27 to TRBJ1-2; 10 bases align to TRBD1. The ends lost 6 bases at V and 5 bases at J; junction bases unmatched: 6. This CDR3 has 14 amino acids. Germline V gives CDR1 MNHEY, CDR2 SMNVEV (reference sequence). The CDR3 bases are TGTGCCAGCAGCCCTTGGACAGGGGGGTATGGCTACACCTTC. Protein: CASSPWTGGYGYTF.

In this sample, this clone turned up once. The chain has TRBV5-6 and TRBJ1-2, with 7 bases that match TRBD1. Germline V gene lookup returns CDR1 SGHDT and CDR2 YYEEEE. The CDR3 sequence is 14 residues long. After removal of 5 bases from V and 8 bases from J, the junction contained 12 bases not matched to a gene. The CDR3 protein is CASSRDRALEGYTF. In nucleotides, the CDR3 is TGTGCCAGCAGTCGAGACAGGGCCCTGGAGGGCTACACCTTC.

This sequence joins TRBV5-1 and TRBJ1-1, with 7 bases matching TRBD1. In germline, CDR1 is SGHRS, CDR2 YFSETQ. V lost 2 bases to trimming and J lost 3 bases; unmatched junction nucleotides: 1. The CDR3 is 13 residues long. The CDR3 region is CASSFGQDTEAFF. The CDR3, as DNA: TGCGCCAGCAGCTTTGGACAGGACACTGAAGCTTTCTTT.

This chain uses TRBV5-1 with TRBJ2-7; D might be TRBD1 (6 bases). This CDR3 is 13 amino acids long. Germline loops: CDR1 SGHRS, CDR2 YFSETQ. The V gene lost 4 bases and the J gene lost 2 bases, with 10 bases spanning the gap. This CDR3 is CASSQGQTYEQYF. The CDR3 region has the DNA TGCGCCAGCAGCCAGGGACAAACCTACGAGCAGTACTTC.

This clone was detected only once. The rearrangement joins TRBV14 to TRBJ2-1; D remains unclear. Germline CDR1 reads SGHDN; CDR2 reads FVKESK. Trimming cost V 11 bases and J 4 bases, with 18 bases left between them. This CDR3 is 14 amino acids long. CDR3: CASVQRQMYNEQFF. In DNA form, the CDR3 reads TGTGCCTCCGTTCAGAGGCAGATGTACAATGAGCAGTTCTTC.

A single count supports this clone. The chain joins TRBV5-1 to TRBJ2-5; D might be TRBD1 (5 bases). The CDR3 is made up of 14 amino acids. Germline CDR1 is SGHRS and CDR2 is YFSETQ. Trimming removed 4 bases from V and 1 base from J, with 11 bases in between. CDR3 nucleotide sequence: TGCGCCAGCAGCCCCGACAGCGTCCAAGAGACCCAGTACTTC. Translated: CASSPDSVQETQYF.

The rearrangement uses TRBV5-8 and TRBJ2-2, with TRBD1 identical over 9 bases. The CDR3 runs 15 residues. The germline V gene has CDR1 SGHTS and CDR2 YDEGEE. Germline trimming cut 0 bases from V and 6 bases from J; bases unmatched to any gene: 3. This chain's CDR3 is CASSLGDRAPGELFF. For the CDR3, the DNA is TGTGCCAGCAGCTTGGGGGACAGGGCCCCCGGGGAGCTGTTTTTT. Full variable domain (remainder filled in from reference TRBV5-8 and TRBJ2-2): EAGVTQSPTHLIKTRGQQATLRCSPISGHTSVYWYQQALGLGLQFLLWYDEGEERNRGNFPPRFSGRQFPNYSSELNVNALELEDSALYLCASSLGDRAPGELFFGEGSRLTVL.

This clone showed up just once. The genes are TRBV18 and TRBJ2-2; 9 bases are a match to TRBD2. J was trimmed by 7 bases and V by 2 bases; bases with no gene match: 2. Germline V lookup: CDR1 KGHSH, CDR2 LQKENI. The length of the CDR3 is 14 residues. The CDR3 DNA sequence: TGTGCCAGCTCACCAAGGACTAGCGACGGGGAGCTGTTTTTT. This gives the protein CASSPRTSDGELFF.

This clone was counted a few times. V usage is TRBV28 and J usage is TRBJ1-1; perhaps TRBD1 as D (6 bases). The CDR3 covers 17 residues. Germline assignment: CDR1 MDHEN and CDR2 SYDVKM. The V and J ends lost 2 bases and 7 bases respectively, with 23 bases between them. CDR3 DNA sequence: TGTGCCAGCAGTTTACTTAAATTGACAGGTCCCCGAGATGAAGCTTTCTTT. Its protein is CASSLLKLTGPRDEAFF. The variable domain in full, completed from reference TRBV28 and TRBJ1-1, reads DVKVTQSSRYLVKRTGEKVFLECVQDMDHENMFWYRQDPGLGLRLIYFSYDVKMKEKGDIPEGYSVSREKKERFSLILESASTNQTSMYLCASSLLKLTGPRDEAFFGQGTRLTVV.

This clone was counted once. The V gene is TRBV12-3 or TRBV12-4, the J gene TRBJ1-5; D ambiguous. The CDR3 sequence is 13 residues long. Deletions cut 3 bases from V and 6 bases from J, with 9 bases between. The CDR3 coding sequence is TGTGCCAGCAGTTTGGGCTGGGTTCAGCCCCAGCATTTT. Encoded protein: CASSLGWVQPQHF.